This T cell receptor (beta chain) comes out of a study of blood T cell repertoires in COVID-19. Study overall: The United States, Italy and Spain were the sources of the acute and convalescent COVID-19 samples. T cells, B-cell-depleted T cells, or PBMCs provided the cDNA or gDNA that served as material.

In the original workflow: Nucleated cell counts were estimated from reference gene primer amplification. Assay used: immunoSEQ multiplex PCR; TCRdb lists only in-frame clones, some missing. V and J calls and clone size follow that table, whereas D and trimming were derived from the DNA. The table records 130,000 to 150,000 clones, roughly 85% of them present only once. Per germline, CDR1 ENHRY and CDR2 SYGVKD. This CDR3 has 16 amino acids. As for this clone: A junction boundary mismatches the germline segment, possibly from a read error.

Source material: peripheral blood. This sequence joins TRBV10-3 and TRBJ2-2; 9 bases fit TRBD2. The receptor's source is a human donor with acute or convalescent COVID-19. The donor label of this sample is uncertain. CDR3 residues: CAIKLAGAGPTGELFF. The CDR3 DNA reads TGTGCTATCAAGTTAGCGGGAGCGGGGCCCACCGGGGAGCTGTTTTTT.